A single sample is the source of the 15 T cell receptor beta chains below, sequenced in a study of T cells after yellow fever vaccination (dated by TCRdb to the late 2010s). The sample's treatment or condition label is to be understood as: live attenuated yellow fever vaccine strain. The library came from 5' RACE. TCRdb names Illumina HiSeq 2500 as the instrument used. The public reads were run again by TCRdb, first through fastp at Q25 and then through MiXCR, and only productive beta chains were kept. Duplicate CDR3 protein sequences are folded into a single record with the most common DNA and genes. The sample records a few hundred thousand distinct CDR3 sequences, around 6.8% of which are singletons. Roughly a sixth of the sample is held by the ten biggest clonotypes. Material: PBMCs, obtained about 41 days after the first yellow fever vaccination. The receptors shown here come from a man aged 18 to 29 who received the YFV17D yellow fever vaccine.

This clonotype was counted between two and nine times. The chain links TRBV7-8 to TRBJ1-2, with 9 positions matching TRBD1. J was trimmed by 7 bases and V by 5 bases; bases with no gene match: 8. Germline CDR1 reads SGHVS; CDR2 reads FQNEAQ. The CDR3 contains 14 residues. CDR3 nucleotide sequence: TGTGCCAGCAGCAGGGGACAGGGTTCCGGTGGCTACACCTTC. Its translation is CASSRGQGSGGYTF.

V is TRBV4-3 and J is TRBJ2-1; D remains unclear. Per the germline V gene, CDR1 is LGHNA and CDR2 is YSLEER. Trimming cost V 2 bases and J 4 bases, with 6 bases left between them. The CDR3 runs 13 residues. The CDR3 sequence is CASSQILYNEQFF. For the CDR3, the DNA is TGCGCCAGCAGCCAAATCCTGTACAATGAGCAGTTCTTC.

V is TRBV7-8 and J is TRBJ2-3; 8 nucleotides agree with TRBD1. Per germline, CDR1 SGHVS and CDR2 FQNEAQ. This CDR3 has 13 amino acids. Germline trimming cut 4 bases from V and 5 bases from J; bases unmatched to any gene: 2. The CDR3 reads CASSYDRGDTQYF. CDR3 coding DNA: TGTGCCAGCAGCTACGACAGGGGAGATACGCAGTATTTT.

This clonotype has more than one count but fewer than ten. This chain joins TRBV7-2 and TRBJ2-7; no definite D call. Deletions cut 3 bases from V and 3 bases from J, with 9 bases between. The CDR3 spans 13 residues. Germline CDR1 is SGHTA and CDR2 is FQGNSA. CDR3 sequence: CASSFGSHYEQYV. The CDR3 nucleotides are TGTGCCAGCAGCTTTGGGTCGCACTACGAGCAGTACGTC.

The chain employs TRBV7-9 and TRBJ1-2, with D unclear. CDR1 and CDR2 from the germline V gene are SEHNR and FQNEAQ (reference sequence). This CDR3 has 15 amino acids. The V end was cut by 11 bases, the J end by 3 bases, with 22 bases between. The DNA of the CDR3 is TGTGCCGCCAGCAACTCCCCAGAGGAAGACTATGGCTACACCTTC. As protein: CAASNSPEEDYGYTF.

This clonotype was seen a handful of times. This sequence joins TRBV10-3 and TRBJ2-3; TRBD2 agrees at 11 bases. The junction had 4 bases not matched to a gene; V was cut back by 0 bases and J by 2 bases. Germline V CDR1 and CDR2: ENHRY, SYGVKD. This CDR3 comprises 17 residues. This CDR3 reads CAISESRLAGNTDTQYF. CDR3 sequence (DNA): TGTGCCATCAGTGAGTCTCGACTAGCGGGGAACACAGATACGCAGTATTTT.

This clonotype was counted ten times or more. The rearrangement joins TRBV18 to TRBJ2-5; possibly TRBD1 for D (6 bases). This CDR3 is built from 13 residues. Deletions cut 2 bases from V and 4 bases from J, with 8 bases between. CDR1 KGHSH and CDR2 LQKENI come from the germline V gene. CDR3 residues: CASSPGQRETQYF. CDR3 in DNA: TGTGCCAGCTCACCAGGACAGCGAGAGACCCAGTACTTC. Using reference TRBV18 and TRBJ2-5 for the parts outside the CDR3, the full variable domain is NAGVMQNPRHLVRRRGQEARLRCSPMKGHSHVYWYRQLPEEGLKFMVYLQKENIIDESGMPKERFSAEFPKEGPSILRIQQVVRGDSAAYFCASSPGQRETQYFGPGTRLLVL.

The rearrangement joins TRBV29-1 to TRBJ1-4; TRBD1 matches at 9 bases. The CDR3 covers 15 residues. V lost 1 base and J lost 8; bases outside the gene matches: 8. Germline-derived CDR1 and CDR2 are SQVTM and ANQGSEA. CDR3 nucleotides: TGCAGCGTTGAAGGGACAGGGGTGCGACGGGAAAAACTGTTTTTT. It specifies CSVEGTGVRREKLFF. Combining the CDR3 with reference TRBV29-1 and TRBJ1-4 gives the whole variable domain SAVISQKPSRDICQRGTSLTIQCQVDSQVTMMFWYRQQPGQSLTLIATANQGSEATYESGFVIDKFPISRPNLTFSTLTVSNMSPEDSSIYLCSVEGTGVRREKLFFGSGTQLSVL.

The table lists this clonotype with many counts. CDR3 region: CASSLETAYEQYF. Here the CDR3 DNA reads TGTGCCAGCAGCTTAGAGACAGCCTACGAGCAGTACTTC. The chain employs TRBV7-6 and TRBJ2-7, with D perhaps matching TRBD1 (5 bases). Germline CDR1 reads SGHVS; CDR2 reads FNYEAQ. Trimming stripped 1 base from V and 2 bases from J, with 6 bases between. CDR3 length equals 13 residues. Variable domain in full (rest from reference TRBV7-6 and TRBJ2-7): GAGVSQSPRYKVTKRGQDVALRCDPISGHVSLYWYRQALGQGPEFLTYFNYEAQQDKSGLPNDRFSAERPEGSISTLTIQRTEQRDSAMYRCASSLETAYEQYFGPGTRLTVT.

This clonotype was counted a few times. This rearrangement joins TRBV4-2 to TRBJ2-3; D is perhaps TRBD2 (6 bases). V lost 1 base and J lost 13, with 15 bases in between. The germline gives CDR1 LGHNA, CDR2 YNFKEQ. This CDR3 is 13 amino acids long. The CDR3 spells CASSQGRDLKEYF. CDR3 nucleotide sequence: TGTGCCAGCAGCCAAGGCCGGGACTTAAAAGAGTATTTT.

The table lists this clonotype with many counts. The chain recombines TRBV12-3 or TRBV12-4 with TRBJ2-2; D unclear. This CDR3 is 13 amino acids long. V lost 5 bases, J lost 2 bases, and 6 bases lay in between. DNA of the CDR3: TGTGCCAGCAGTCCCATAAACACCGGGGAGCTGTTTTTT. Its protein product is CASSPINTGELFF.

This clonotype was detected ten times or more. The chain couples TRBV11-2 to TRBJ1-1, with no clear D. Trimming took 1 base from V and 2 from J, leaving 8 bases between them. In germline, CDR1 is SGHAT, CDR2 FQNNGV. This CDR3 region has 14 residues. The DNA for the CDR3 is TGTGCCAGCAGCTTAGGGGGAAAAAACACTGAAGCTTTCTTT. It yields the protein CASSLGGKNTEAFF.

This sequence joins TRBV6-2 or TRBV6-3 and TRBJ1-2, with TRBD1 identical over 9 bases. CDR3 length equals 16 residues. After removal of 5 bases from V and 8 bases from J, the junction contained 15 bases not matched to a gene. CDR1 is MNHEY and CDR2 is SVGEGT in the germline V gene. CDR3 nucleotides: TGTGCCAGCAGTCGGGATCCCGGGACAGGGTCGAGCGGCTACACCTTC. Protein product: CASSRDPGTGSSGYTF.

Comment on this clonotype: This CDR3 is missing its conserved last phenylalanine or tryptophan, likely due to a read error. The chain uses TRBV5-3 and TRBJ2-2; D is uncertain. TRBV5-3 carries the ORF label, with uncertain function. CDR3 length: 14 amino acids. CDR3 sequence reads: CAMSPELLCWELFC. CDR3 nucleotides: TGTGCCATGAGCCCGGAGCTGCTCTGCTGGGAACTGTTTTGT.

This clonotype turned up a few times. The J gene is TRBJ1-1, the V gene TRBV7-6, with a tentative D call TRBD1 (5 bases). The CDR3 is 12 residues long. Germline loops: CDR1 SGHVS, CDR2 FNYEAQ. Trimming took 5 bases from V and 6 from J, leaving 10 bases between them. The CDR3 DNA sequence: TGTGCCAGCAGCGAGTGGGGGGCTGAAGCTTTCTTT. This codes for CASSEWGAEAFF.